These 16 T cell receptor beta chains originate from one sample sequenced in a study of human T cells and chemical hapten exposure. Time point described: patch test 2, 6 weeks after DPC sensitization. Described treatment: therapeutic diphenylcyclopropenone sensitization with weekly scalp DPC. MiXCR, run by TCRdb on the RACE reads, gives a single entry per CDR3 protein. Of a few hundred thousand distinct CDR3 sequences listed, nearly 6.5% are singletons. The material sequenced was whole blood, taken in connection with sensitization to the hapten diphenylcyclopropenone (DPC). The receptors shown here come from a woman aged 18-35 years with alopecia areata. Some clones in this sample may be carry-over from other donors' samples.

This clonotype was counted a few times. The rearrangement joins TRBV6-1 to TRBJ2-1, with 7 positions matching TRBD2. CDR3 length equals 15 residues. Per the germline V gene, CDR1 is MNHNS and CDR2 is SASEGT. Trimming took 8 bases from V and 4 from J; bases not matched to a gene: 11. This CDR3 reads CASGSLGGRYNEQFF. The CDR3, as DNA: TGTGCCAGCGGGTCTCTCGGGGGGAGATACAATGAGCAGTTCTTC.

The chain combines TRBV7-3 with TRBJ2-2; D is uncertain. CDR3 length: 13 amino acids. The germline CDR1 and CDR2 sequences are SGHTA and FQGTGA. With 2 bases removed from V and 3 bases from J, the gap between germline ends came to 4 bases. CDR3 in DNA: TGTGCCAGCAGCTTAGGTCACACCGGGGAGCTGTTTTTT. It encodes CASSLGHTGELFF. Together with reference TRBV7-3 and TRBJ2-2, the CDR3 gives the full variable domain: GAGVSQTPSNKVTEKGKYVELRCDPISGHTALYWYRQSLGQGPEFLIYFQGTGAADDSGLPNDRFFAVRPEGSVSTLKIQRTERGDSAVYLCASSLGHTGELFFGEGSRLTVL.

Ten or more counts support this clonotype. The J gene is TRBJ1-5, the V gene TRBV7-3; D gene unclear. Trimming left V 5 bases short and J 6 bases short, with 11 bases between. The CDR3 contains 13 residues. The germline CDR1 and CDR2 sequences are SGHTA and FQGTGA. The DNA for the CDR3 is TGTGCCAGCAGCCCCTGGACCTTTCAGCCCCAGCATTTT. The encoded protein is CASSPWTFQPQHF.

This clonotype was seen a few times. The chain recombines TRBV7-9 with TRBJ2-7; 8 positions match TRBD1. Trimming took 5 bases from V and 6 from J; bases not matched to a gene: 12. CDR1 is SEHNR, CDR2 FQNEAQ, per germline (reference sequence). This CDR3 comprises 15 residues. This chain's CDR3 is CASSLSTGVGREQYF. The CDR3 region has the DNA TGTGCCAGCAGCCTATCGACAGGGGTAGGCCGCGAGCAGTACTTC.

In this sample, this clonotype turned up many times. The V call is TRBV20-1, the J call TRBJ1-1; the D is unclear. The length of the CDR3 is 12 residues. Between the trimmed V and J ends, which lost 3 bases and 3 bases, there was a span of 8 bases. Germline values: CDR1 DFQATT, CDR2 SNEGSKA (reference sequence). The CDR3: CSARSGDTEAFF. The CDR3 bases are TGCAGTGCTAGGTCCGGGGACACTGAAGCTTTCTTT.

This chain uses TRBV7-2 with TRBJ1-2; D is ambiguous. CDR1 and CDR2 (germline): SGHTA, FQGNSA. The length of the CDR3 is 15 residues. The V end lost 2 bases, the J end lost 10 bases, and 20 bases lay between the germline ends. DNA for the CDR3: TGTGCCAGCAGCTTAAGCCCTGCCAGCAACGGGGACTACACCTTC. It yields the protein CASSLSPASNGDYTF.

The J gene is TRBJ2-1, the V gene TRBV6-2 or TRBV6-3; D not resolved. The CDR3 spans 13 residues. Deletions cut 10 bases from V and 1 base from J, with 11 bases between. In germline, CDR1 is MNHEY, CDR2 SVGEGT. CDR3 bases: TGTGCCACTCAAGGCAGTTCCTACAATGAGCAGTTCTTC. Protein: CATQGSSYNEQFF.

Many counts were recorded for this clonotype. The chain uses TRBV9 and TRBJ2-1, with no clear D. Germline CDR1 SGDLS, CDR2 YYNGEE. The germline V and J ends were trimmed by 5 bases and 0 bases, with 12 bases remaining between them. This CDR3 region has 15 residues. For the CDR3, the DNA is TGTGCCAGCAGTACGGCCCAGTTCTCCTACAATGAGCAGTTCTTC. Translation gives CASSTAQFSYNEQFF.

This clonotype was detected many times. The chain is built from TRBV27 and TRBJ2-3; D gene ambiguous. This CDR3 is built from 13 residues. Trimming cost V 5 bases and J 2 bases, with 8 bases left between them. Germline values: CDR1 MNHEY, CDR2 SMNVEV (reference sequence). CDR3 sequence (DNA): TGTGCCAGCAGTCCCATCCCCACAGATACGCAGTATTTT. Amino acids: CASSPIPTDTQYF.

This clonotype showed up just a few times. The rearrangement uses TRBV11-2 and TRBJ2-7; 8 bases match TRBD2. CDR1 and CDR2 (germline): SGHAT, FQNNGV. Trimming at V came to 3 bases and at J to 4 bases, leaving 5 bases not matched to a gene. This CDR3 is 14 amino acids long. CDR3 sequence reads: CASSFGSGDYEQYF. The CDR3 nucleotides read TGTGCCAGCAGCTTTGGTAGCGGGGATTACGAGCAGTACTTC.

J is TRBJ1-4 and V is TRBV4-1; no firm D call. Germline V lookup: CDR1 MGHRA, CDR2 YSYEKL. This CDR3 is 15 amino acids long. V was cut by 4 bases and J by 0 bases, with 9 bases left in between. The CDR3 DNA follows: TGCGCCAGCAGCCCGAACCCAGCAACTAATGAAAAACTGTTTTTT. This gives the protein CASSPNPATNEKLFF.

This clonotype has a count of ten or more. The CDR3 region is CASSLVGLSEGEQYF. The CDR3, as DNA: TGCGCCAGCAGCTTGGTCGGACTTTCCGAGGGAGAGCAGTACTTC. J is TRBJ2-7 and V is TRBV5-1, with D perhaps TRBD2 (5 bases). Germline loops: CDR1 SGHRS, CDR2 YFSETQ. The CDR3 totals 15 residues. V was trimmed by 0 bases and J by 7 bases, leaving 17 bases between them.

This chain joins TRBV5-4 and TRBJ2-5, with a weak D call TRBD1 (6 bases). Germline V gene lookup returns CDR1 SGHNT and CDR2 YYREEE (reference sequence). Trimming shortened V by 4 bases and J by 3 bases, and 25 bases separated the two germline ends. This CDR3 region has 18 residues. The CDR3 DNA is TGTGCCAGCAGCACCTCTTTGTTTACAGGGAGCCCAAAAGAGACCCAGTACTTC. Translation gives CASSTSLFTGSPKETQYF.

The V and J genes are TRBV6-1 and TRBJ1-1; weak D call: TRBD1 (5 bases). Per germline, CDR1 MNHNS and CDR2 SASEGT. The V end was cut by 11 bases, the J end by 8 bases, with 21 bases between. The CDR3 covers 13 residues. The CDR3 spells CAYPSQDVPEAFF. The CDR3 DNA is TGTGCCTATCCTTCACAGGATGTTCCAGAAGCTTTCTTT.

This clonotype came up a few times. The chain couples TRBV5-1 to TRBJ2-4; TRBD1 aligns across 10 bases. The CDR3 runs 17 residues. The germline CDR1 and CDR2 sequences are SGHRS and YFSETQ. Trimming cost V 5 bases and J 1 base; bases outside gene matches: 9. The CDR3 is CASRGQGNVGAKNIQYF. As DNA, the CDR3 is TGCGCCAGCAGGGGACAGGGGAACGTCGGGGCCAAAAACATTCAGTACTTC. Supplemented by reference TRBV5-1 and TRBJ2-4, the full variable domain reads KAGVTQTPRYLIKTRGQQVTLSCSPISGHRSVSWYQQTPGQGLQFLFEYFSETQRNKGNFPGRFSGRQFSNSRSEMNVSTLELGDSALYLCASRGQGNVGAKNIQYFGAGTRLSVL.

This clonotype was counted a few times. The chain joins TRBV28 to TRBJ2-7; 8 nucleotides align to TRBD2. CDR1 is MDHEN and CDR2 is SYDVKM in the germline V gene. The V gene end was trimmed by 6 bases and the J gene end by 5 bases; junction bases not matched to a gene: 9. The CDR3 runs to 14 residues. Written as DNA, the CDR3 is TGTGCCAGCAGCCGGGAGGGTGCGATAAACGAGCAGTACTTC. Its protein product is CASSREGAINEQYF.